Reported below is one TCR beta chain. The sample comes from a study of shared clonotypes between healthy human individuals. Only in-frame clones appear in the TCRdb table, and some are missing; sequencing was by immunoSEQ multiplex PCR. Of 2 million to 2.5 million clones in the sample, roughly 90% were seen once. CDR1 is MNHNY, CDR2 SVGAGI, per germline (reference sequence). V gave up 8 bases and J gave up 1 base, with 9 bases separating them. The CDR3 extends over 13 amino acids. The TCR sequence derives from a man between 18 and 35 years old in good health. Some clones in this sample may be carry-over from other donors' samples. This rearrangement joins TRBV6-6 to TRBJ1-3; possibly TRBD1 for D (5 bases). The specimen sequenced was naive CD4+ T cells from PBMCs. Subset noted: CD45RA+ positively selected. The CDR3, as DNA: TGTGCCAGCTTGTGGGGGTCTGGAAACACCATATATTTT. It yields the protein CASLWGSGNTIYF.